The 28 T cell receptor beta chains reported below all come from one sample, sequenced in a study of metastatic and nonmetastatic thyroid tumors. Each patient went into thyroid surgery without having received any treatment. Through MiXCR, TCRdb re-clonotyped the PCR reads. The profile shows approximately 25,000 clones, roughly 12% of them singletons. The sequencing input was blood. The receptors were sampled from a female donor with papillary thyroid cancer or a benign thyroid nodule (not recorded which). Some clones in this sample may be carry-over from other donors' samples.

This clone was counted ten times or more. The V and J genes are TRBV5-1 and TRBJ2-5; D uncertain. The CDR3 covers 14 residues. In germline, CDR1 is SGHRS, CDR2 YFSETQ. Trimming left V 4 bases short and J 0 bases short, with 10 bases between. The CDR3 DNA reads as TGCGCCAGCAGCCAGGAGTTGTACCAAGAGACCCAGTACTTC. Translating gives CASSQELYQETQYF. The complete variable domain, with remaining parts taken from reference TRBV5-1 and TRBJ2-5, reads KAGVTQTPRYLIKTRGQQVTLSCSPISGHRSVSWYQQTPGQGLQFLFEYFSETQRNKGNFPGRFSGRQFSNSRSEMNVSTLELGDSALYLCASSQELYQETQYFGPGTRLLVL.

Only a few counts were recorded for this clone. This chain joins TRBV20-1 and TRBJ2-7; 8 positions agree with TRBD2. This CDR3 has 13 residues. In germline, CDR1 is DFQATT, CDR2 SNEGSKA (reference sequence). The junction had 11 bases not matched to a gene; V was cut back by 6 bases and J by 7 bases. The CDR3 here is CSAVPAGVYEQYF. CDR3 DNA: TGCAGTGCCGTCCCAGCGGGAGTTTATGAGCAGTACTTC.

The rearrangement joins TRBV15 to TRBJ1-1; D not resolved. The CDR3 has 15 amino acids. Germline CDR1 LNHNV, CDR2 YYDKDF (reference sequence). Trimming took 1 base from V and 4 from J, leaving 13 bases between them. The CDR3 region is CATSRGAPGGTEAFF. CDR3 sequence (DNA): TGTGCCACCAGCAGAGGGGCCCCCGGTGGCACTGAAGCTTTCTTT.

This clone was seen at least ten times. In nucleotides, the CDR3 is TGCAGTGTCTCAACGGGGGCAAGCGACGAGCAGTACTTC. This sequence encodes CSVSTGASDEQYF. The chain couples TRBV20-1 to TRBJ2-7; D possibly uses TRBD1 or TRBD2 (6 bases each). Deletions cut 7 bases from V and 5 bases from J, with 18 bases between. The CDR3 is 13 residues long. Germline assignment: CDR1 DFQATT and CDR2 SNEGSKA (reference sequence).

This clone was counted ten times or more. This may stem from a read error, because a much larger clone lies one nucleotide away. Other DNA sequences from this sample encode an identical CDR3 as well. The chain couples TRBV4-2 to TRBJ2-7; D perhaps matches TRBD1 (6 bases). Per germline, CDR1 LGHNA and CDR2 YNFKEQ. The CDR3 is 15 amino acids. The chain's CDR3 is CASSQARQATYEQYF. The CDR3, as DNA: TGTGCCAGCAGTCAAGCCCGACAGGCTACCTACGAGCAGTACTTC.

This clone was counted at least ten times. The chain recombines TRBV7-9 with TRBJ1-6; D may be TRBD1 (6 bases). Trimming took 5 bases from V and 8 from J, leaving 13 bases between them. Germline CDR1 and CDR2: SEHNR and FQNEAQ (reference sequence). This CDR3 contains 14 residues. The CDR3 DNA follows: TGTGCCAGCAGCCCCAGGGGTTCCTATTCACCCCTCCACTTT. Encoded protein: CASSPRGSYSPLHF.

The chain couples TRBV12-3 or TRBV12-4 to TRBJ2-2, with a weak D call TRBD2 (5 bases). This CDR3 is 17 amino acids long. The V gene lost 4 bases and the J gene lost 0 bases, with 15 bases spanning the gap. CDR3 region: CASSYPASGTNTGELFF. The CDR3 nucleotides read TGTGCCAGCAGTTACCCCGCGAGCGGAACGAACACCGGGGAGCTGTTTTTT.

This clone is medium-sized. The chain links TRBV6-1 to TRBJ2-7; D might be TRBD1 or TRBD2, each matching 5 bases. CDR1 and CDR2 from the germline V gene are MNHNS and SASEGT. The CDR3 length is 15 residues. V lost 4 bases and J 3 bases, leaving 16 bases between the germline ends. CDR3 coding DNA: TGTGCCAGCAGTGTTCCGCCGGGACGGAGCTACGAGCAGTACTTC. Translating it yields CASSVPPGRSYEQYF.

This clone was counted ten times or more. This sequence joins TRBV6-1 and TRBJ1-5, with D unresolved. The CDR3 has 14 amino acids. The V gene lost 1 base and the J gene lost 7 bases, with 11 bases spanning the gap. CDR1 and CDR2 from the germline V gene are MNHNS and SASEGT. CDR3 sequence: CASSEGGGNQPQHF. CDR3 nucleotides: TGTGCCAGCAGTGAAGGGGGAGGGAACCAGCCCCAGCATTTT.

Relative to its sample, this clone is medium-sized (0.01 to 0.1%). The V and J genes are TRBV6-1 and TRBJ2-7; 7 positions agree with TRBD1. The germline gives CDR1 MNHNS, CDR2 SASEGT. Germline trimming cut 5 bases from V and 2 bases from J; bases unmatched to any gene: 6. CDR3 length equals 14 residues. Here the CDR3 reads CASSSRQGPYEQYF. CDR3 nucleotide sequence: TGTGCCAGCAGTTCCCGACAGGGACCCTACGAGCAGTACTTC.

This clone counts as medium-sized (0.01 to 0.1%). This chain uses TRBV6-1 with TRBJ2-5; the match to TRBD2 covers 7 bases. V trimming: 7 bases; J trimming: 2 bases; junction bases outside the gene matches: 13. This CDR3 has 16 amino acids. Looked up from germline, CDR1 is MNHNS and CDR2 is SASEGT. Written as DNA, the CDR3 is TGTGCCAGCATGTCCGGAGCGGCGGGAGCACAAGAGACCCAGTACTTC. It is translated as CASMSGAAGAQETQYF.

In its sample, this clone was seen many times. The chain recombines TRBV12-3 or TRBV12-4 with TRBJ1-4; tentatively, D is TRBD1 (5 bases). There are 12 residues in the CDR3. Trimming removed 4 bases at V and 8 bases at J, with 8 bases between. CDR3 nucleotides: TGTGCCAGCAGTTGGCAGGGCGAAAAACTGTTTTTT. Protein: CASSWQGEKLFF.

This clone has ten or more counts. The chain uses TRBV20-1 and TRBJ2-7; D gene ambiguous. Germline V lookup: CDR1 DFQATT, CDR2 SNEGSKA (reference sequence). This CDR3 comprises 13 residues. V gave up 4 bases and J gave up 2 bases, with 12 bases separating them. The chain's CDR3 is CSANGLFAYEQYF. DNA for the CDR3: TGCAGTGCTAATGGCTTGTTTGCCTACGAGCAGTACTTC.

The chain has TRBV6-2 or TRBV6-3 and TRBJ2-7; D perhaps matches TRBD2 (5 bases). Germline loops: CDR1 MNHEY, CDR2 SVGEGT. The CDR3 spans 12 residues. V shed 0 bases and J shed 13 bases, with 13 bases lying between them. The CDR3 reads CASSYSRVSQYF. In DNA form, the CDR3 reads TGTGCCAGCAGTTACTCGAGGGTCAGCCAATACTTC.

Many counts were recorded for this clone. The V gene is TRBV6-4, the J gene TRBJ2-1; 9 nucleotides match TRBD2. The germline V gene has CDR1 MRHNA and CDR2 SNTAGT. This CDR3 is built from 15 residues. V lost 8 bases to trimming and J lost 8 bases; unmatched junction nucleotides: 13. CDR3 sequence reads: CASSYRAGGPDEQFF. CDR3 nucleotides: TGTGCCAGCTCCTACCGGGCGGGAGGGCCCGATGAGCAGTTCTTC.

This clone showed up many times. The J gene is TRBJ1-2, the V gene TRBV30; 10 bases fit TRBD1. The CDR3 length is 20 residues. The V segment lost 1 base and the J segment 3 bases; nucleotides outside the gene matches: 20. The germline CDR1 and CDR2 sequences are GTSNPN and SVGIG (reference sequence). The CDR3 sequence: CAWSAPPLRTGGLSDYGYTF. For the CDR3, the DNA is TGTGCCTGGAGTGCCCCCCCATTGCGGACAGGGGGACTGTCAGACTATGGCTACACCTTC. The whole variable domain, remainder taken from reference TRBV30 and TRBJ1-2, is SQTIHQWPATLVQPVGSPLSLECTVEGTSNPNLYWYRQAAGRGLQLLFYSVGIGQISSEVPQNLSASRPQDRQFILSSKKLLLSDSGFYLCAWSAPPLRTGGLSDYGYTFGSGTRLTVV.

The table lists this clone with many counts. The chain joins TRBV6-1 to TRBJ1-2; maybe TRBD1 (6 bases). The CDR3 length is 14 residues. V lost 6 bases to trimming and J lost 8 bases, with 19 bases between them. Germline lookup yields CDR1 MNHNS and CDR2 SASEGT. The CDR3: CASRARGGGSGYTF. The CDR3 DNA reads TGTGCCAGCAGAGCAAGGGGGGGGGGGAGCGGCTACACCTTC.

This clone is medium-sized within its sample. The chain couples TRBV6-1 to TRBJ1-1, with D perhaps matching TRBD1 (6 bases). The V gene lost 3 bases and the J gene lost 4 bases, with 15 bases spanning the gap. The germline gives CDR1 MNHNS, CDR2 SASEGT. CDR3 length equals 15 residues. The CDR3 is CASSELRGGGTEAFF. CDR3 sequence (DNA): TGTGCCAGCAGTGAGTTAAGAGGGGGGGGCACTGAAGCTTTCTTT.

This clone showed up many times. The V and J genes are TRBV2 and TRBJ1-2; 8 nucleotides line up with TRBD1. The germline gives CDR1 SNHLY, CDR2 FYNNEI. The CDR3 runs to 14 residues. V trimming: 1 base; J trimming: 8 bases; junction bases outside the gene matches: 6. CDR3 sequence: CASSEGTGTSGYTF. CDR3 in DNA: TGTGCCAGCAGTGAAGGGACAGGGACGTCAGGCTACACCTTC. Full variable domain (remainder filled in from reference TRBV2 and TRBJ1-2): EPEVTQTPSHQVTQMGQEVILRCVPISNHLYFYWYRQILGQKVEFLVSFYNNEISEKSEIFDDQFSVERPDGSNFTLKIRSTKLEDSAMYFCASSEGTGTSGYTFGSGTRLTVV.

This clone was detected a few times. This rearrangement joins TRBV5-1 to TRBJ2-1, with TRBD1 identical over 7 bases. The germline V gene has CDR1 SGHRS and CDR2 YFSETQ. The junction had 12 bases not matched to a gene; V was cut back by 3 bases and J by 9 bases. The CDR3 runs 15 residues. In DNA, the CDR3 is TGCGCCAGCAGCTCTTCACAGGGGTTTTATGGTGAGCAGTTCTTC. This gives the protein CASSSSQGFYGEQFF.

This clone is medium-sized (0.01 to 0.1%) within its sample. The V call is TRBV3-1, the J call TRBJ1-1; D is undetermined. In germline, CDR1 is LGHDT, CDR2 YNNKEL (reference sequence). The CDR3 covers 13 residues. Trimming cost V 2 bases and J 7 bases, with 11 bases left between them. The CDR3 region is CASSQTSRGEAFF. DNA for the CDR3: TGTGCCAGCAGCCAAACTTCCCGGGGTGAAGCTTTCTTT.

This clone was found many times. The chain is built from TRBV11-2 and TRBJ1-2; TRBD1 might be the D (5 bases). Germline CDR1 SGHAT, CDR2 FQNNGV. The V end lost 0 bases, the J end lost 5 bases, and 16 bases lay between the germline ends. CDR3 length: 16 amino acids. DNA of the CDR3: TGTGCCAGCAGCTTAGATCTGTCCAGGGAAGGGTATGGCTACACCTTC. Translating gives CASSLDLSREGYGYTF.

As for this clone: Germline and junction disagree at one end, which may indicate a read error. The chain carries TRBV6-4 and TRBJ2-3; D is unclear. The DNA end lines up better with TRBJ1-5; the J call may be wrong. CDR3 length: 14 residues. Germline V gives CDR1 MRHNA, CDR2 SNTAGT. This chain's CDR3 is CVSSDSTSTDTQHF. CDR3 in DNA: TGTGTCAGCAGTGACTCGACCTCCACAGATACGCAGCATTTT.

This clone was counted many times. This sequence joins TRBV19 and TRBJ2-1; 8 bases match TRBD2. After removal of 2 bases from V and 4 bases from J, the junction contained 7 bases not matched to a gene. Germline CDR1 reads LNHDA; CDR2 reads SQIVND (reference sequence). This CDR3 region has 16 residues. CDR3 bases: TGTGCCAGTAGTATATCAGGACTAGCTAATTACAATGAGCAGTTCTTC. Its protein product is CASSISGLANYNEQFF.

Ten or more counts support this clone. V and J are TRBV6-1 and TRBJ1-2; the D gene is possibly TRBD1 (6 bases). Trimming removed 5 bases at V and 4 bases at J, with 14 bases between. In germline, CDR1 is MNHNS, CDR2 SASEGT. The CDR3 covers 14 residues. As DNA, the CDR3 is TGTGCCAGCAGTAGTTCGGACAGCCCCTATGGCTACACCTTC. Encoded protein: CASSSSDSPYGYTF.

This clone was seen ten or more times. V is TRBV28 and J is TRBJ2-2; a weak D match, TRBD2 (6 bases). Germline CDR1 is MDHEN and CDR2 is SYDVKM. The CDR3 consists of 14 residues. V was shortened by 5 bases and J by 7 bases, with 14 bases between the two germline ends. CDR3 nucleotides: TGTGCCAGCAGTCCTCGCGGGACGGACGGGGAGCTGTTTTTT. Translation: CASSPRGTDGELFF.

The sample holds many counts of this clone. The chain's CDR3 is CASAGTRRDRNQPQHF. The DNA for the CDR3 is TGTGCCAGTGCAGGGACCCGCCGGGACAGGAATCAGCCCCAGCATTTT. J is TRBJ1-5 and V is TRBV19; 8 nucleotides match TRBD1. CDR1 and CDR2 (germline): LNHDA, SQIVND (reference sequence). The CDR3 covers 16 residues. V lost 8 bases and J lost 4; bases outside the gene matches: 13.

This clone occurred many times. The same CDR3 can be traced to other DNA sequences in this sample. The chain has TRBV3-1 and TRBJ2-7; D ambiguous. Between the trimmed V and J ends, which lost 6 bases and 5 bases, there was a span of 11 bases. The CDR3 runs to 12 residues. Per germline, CDR1 LGHDT and CDR2 YNNKEL (reference sequence). The CDR3 spells CASSPQADEQYF. In nucleotides, the CDR3 is TGTGCCAGCAGTCCCCAGGCCGACGAGCAGTACTTC.